This T cell receptor (beta chain) is from a study of T-cell memory formation after mild COVID-19 (dated by TCRdb to about 2021). In the study overall: Most TCR sequence clusters were specific to one of the two donors. Longitudinal TCRalpha and TCRbeta repertoire sequencing tracked T-cell clones expanding and contracting after mild COVID-19 in two donors. Two young, previously healthy adult volunteers made up the cohort, one male and one female.

TCRdb lists the instrument as Illumina NovaSeq 6000. TCRalpha and TCRbeta cDNA libraries were built by 5'RACE with constant-segment primers, adding sample barcodes and unique molecular identifiers. RNA was extracted from every sample with Trizol reagent. Library amplification was performed in two PCR steps, and a second sample barcode and Illumina TruSeq adapters were introduced in the second step. The libraries were sequenced on an Illumina NovaSeq using 2 x 150 bp paired-end reads. The study's processing was this. The reads were demultiplexed and collapsed into UMI-guided consensus sequences using migec v1.2.7. Using mixcr v2.1.11, UMI consensuses were aligned to TRA and TRB V and J templates and then assembled into clonotypes. Clonotypes were classified as expanded or contracted when called significant by both edgeR and NoisET, with noise models trained on biological replicates. For edgeR calls, the cutoffs were a false discovery rate-adjusted p below 0.01 and a log2 fold-change threshold of 1. PCA with hierarchical clustering of max-normalized trajectories of the 1000 most abundant clonotypes was used as exploratory dynamics analysis. The CD4 or CD8 phenotype of responding clones was assigned using the separately sequenced CD4+ and CD8+ repertoires. Using fastp trimming at Q25 and MiXCR clonotype assembly, TCRdb reanalyzed the public sequencing data and kept in-frame beta chains. For every CDR3 protein sequence, its rows merge into one entry that carries the most common genes and DNA. The V and J calls follow TCRdb's processing rather than the paper's. Here the sample has 250,000 to 300,000 distinct CDR3 sequences; approximately 7.6% occur a single time. The ten largest clones take up about 20% of the sample.

This clonotype was found a few times. It lacks a known antigen. No much larger clonotype is one base removed from it; base qualities were not supplied. Ficoll-Paque density gradient centrifugation was the method used to isolate PBMCs. CDR1 and CDR2 were assigned from the germline V gene (reference sequence) as GTSNPN and SVGIG. V is pared back by 8 bases and J by 2 bases, with 15 bases lying between the germline termini. The CDR3 holds 13 amino acids from the cysteine to the phenylalanine. Just the 39-base CDR3 DNA is kept, in frame starting at base 1. The research as a whole found: Contracting CD4+ clones appeared mostly in the CM and EM memory subsets, whereas CD8+ clones were enriched in EMRA. The study covered only a couple of mild cases, and larger cohorts including severe cases with pre-infection samples were considered necessary. Some responding clones were found in pre-infection memory, which suggests that pre-existing cross-reactive memory T cells took part in the SARS-CoV-2 response. From day 15 to 85, contracting clones showed balanced CD4/CD8 phenotypes, whereas a second wave of clones that expanded from day 15 to 37 leaned towards CD4+. The second-wave clones that peaked on day 37 were not confirmed to be SARS-CoV-2 specific.

Here the chain combines TRBV30 and TRBJ1-2, with the D gene call left open. The source of this sequence is a man between 18 and 29 years old who had mild COVID-19 (a few samples of this study predate the infection). The sample titles of this study are shuffled in the database, so cell type and time point are left out; the donor was told from shared clones. The sequenced sample was PBMCs or a T cell subset sorted from them (not recorded which). The CDR3 sequence is CARQAGGNYGYTF. In nucleotide form, the sequence is TGTGCCCGCCAAGCCGGAGGGAACTATGGCTACACCTTC.